Listed below are T cell receptor beta chains from one sample, sequenced in a study of T-cell reconstitution after alpha-beta-depleted transplantation in children. TCRdb redid the calling of the PCR reads with MiXCR, one entry per CDR3 protein. Found here are more than 500,000 distinct CDR3 sequences, about an eighth of them singletons; the top ten hold about 15%. The specimen comprised PBMCs, mostly from graft donor cells, sampled 180 days after TCRalphabeta/CD19-depleted stem cell transplant. Source of these receptors: a female patient aged 2 to 10 who had a stem cell transplant for aplastic anemia, so the T cells may come from the graft donor. The CDR3 runs from the conserved cysteine through the conserved F or W. Each record gives: D gene, V gene, clone size, J gene, CDR3 DNA, CDR3 protein. D genes are given only for firm matches. A clone size is listed for some rows: how often the clone was seen (once, few, many), or a class if it is expanded.

NA	TRBV15	NA	TRBJ2-1	TGTGCCACCAGCAGAGTTTCCCTGGGGGCGAGATGGGGCTCCTACAATGAGCAGTTCTTC	CATSRVSLGARWGSYNEQFF
NA	TRBV28	many	TRBJ1-4	TGTGCCAGCCGAGACAGCTCGCGGCTGTTTTTT	CASRDSSRLFF
NA	TRBV28	few	TRBJ1-2	TGTGCCAGCAGTTTGGAGCACTCCTTCGACAGGTACTATGGCTACACCTTC	CASSLEHSFDRYYGYTF
TRBD1	TRBV6-1	few	TRBJ2-2	TGTGCCAGGGGGACAGGGGGGGACACCGGGGAGCTGTTTTTT	CARGTGGDTGELFF
NA	TRBV11-2	many	TRBJ1-1	TGTGCCAGCAGCTTAGTACAGGCGGGAACTGAAGCTTTCTTT	CASSLVQAGTEAFF
NA	TRBV28	NA	TRBJ1-3	TGTGCCAGCAGTTCGACCCCATCTGGAAACACCATATATTTT	CASSSTPSGNTIYF
TRBD1	TRBV29-1	many	TRBJ1-1	TGCAGCGTTGATCCTAAAGACAGGGGGCATGAAGCTTTCTTT	CSVDPKDRGHEAFF
NA	TRBV6-2/TRBV6-3	NA	TRBJ2-1	TGTGCCAGCAGTTTCCCACCGCTAACACTCCTCTCCTACAATGAGCAGTTCTTC	CASSFPPLTLLSYNEQFF
NA	TRBV2	NA	TRBJ1-1	TGTGCCAGCAGTGAGAGGAGCCTAGGCAACACTGAAGCTTTCTTT	CASSERSLGNTEAFF
NA	TRBV2	once	TRBJ2-7	TGTGCCAGCAGTGAAGGCCGACAGGCGCTCTCCTACGAGCAGTACTTC	CASSEGRQALSYEQYF
TRBD1	TRBV12-3/TRBV12-4	many	TRBJ1-1	TGTGCCAGCAGTTTCTGGGACTTTAGGGGGCTGGGGACTGAAGCTTTCTTT	CASSFWDFRGLGTEAFF
NA	TRBV27	NA	TRBJ1-5	TGTGCCAGCAGTAAACGGGGTTATCAGCCCCAGCATTTT	CASSKRGYQPQHF
NA	TRBV10-3	many	TRBJ2-5	TGTGCCATCAGTGGGACAGAGACGTACCAAGAGACCCAGTACTTC	CAISGTETYQETQYF